Listed here is a single TCR beta chain. Its cognate antigen is unknown. The data originate from a study of monozygotic twins with inflammatory bowel disease. Study-wide results and caveats: Different subtypes (of T cells) could not be told apart from one another. The co-twins with IBD showed lower TCRbeta diversity (inverse Simpson) than their healthy siblings.

Each sample's cDNA came from eight separate reactions. TCRdb re-called the 5' RACE reads and shows each CDR3 protein once, DNA omitted. This table holds about 210,000 distinct CDR3 sequences. Unfractionated whole blood yielded total RNA, and T cells were not sorted. The CDR3 extends over 16 amino acids. Germline loops: CDR1 SGHTA, CDR2 FQGNSA. The material sequenced was blood. J is TRBJ2-1 and V is TRBV7-2; TCRdb lists TRBD2, though no DNA is available to test this call. This sequence originates from a human donor with ulcerative colitis or Crohn's disease, or a healthy co-twin of an affected twin (not recorded which). The CDR3 here is CASSLARAGRYNEQFF.